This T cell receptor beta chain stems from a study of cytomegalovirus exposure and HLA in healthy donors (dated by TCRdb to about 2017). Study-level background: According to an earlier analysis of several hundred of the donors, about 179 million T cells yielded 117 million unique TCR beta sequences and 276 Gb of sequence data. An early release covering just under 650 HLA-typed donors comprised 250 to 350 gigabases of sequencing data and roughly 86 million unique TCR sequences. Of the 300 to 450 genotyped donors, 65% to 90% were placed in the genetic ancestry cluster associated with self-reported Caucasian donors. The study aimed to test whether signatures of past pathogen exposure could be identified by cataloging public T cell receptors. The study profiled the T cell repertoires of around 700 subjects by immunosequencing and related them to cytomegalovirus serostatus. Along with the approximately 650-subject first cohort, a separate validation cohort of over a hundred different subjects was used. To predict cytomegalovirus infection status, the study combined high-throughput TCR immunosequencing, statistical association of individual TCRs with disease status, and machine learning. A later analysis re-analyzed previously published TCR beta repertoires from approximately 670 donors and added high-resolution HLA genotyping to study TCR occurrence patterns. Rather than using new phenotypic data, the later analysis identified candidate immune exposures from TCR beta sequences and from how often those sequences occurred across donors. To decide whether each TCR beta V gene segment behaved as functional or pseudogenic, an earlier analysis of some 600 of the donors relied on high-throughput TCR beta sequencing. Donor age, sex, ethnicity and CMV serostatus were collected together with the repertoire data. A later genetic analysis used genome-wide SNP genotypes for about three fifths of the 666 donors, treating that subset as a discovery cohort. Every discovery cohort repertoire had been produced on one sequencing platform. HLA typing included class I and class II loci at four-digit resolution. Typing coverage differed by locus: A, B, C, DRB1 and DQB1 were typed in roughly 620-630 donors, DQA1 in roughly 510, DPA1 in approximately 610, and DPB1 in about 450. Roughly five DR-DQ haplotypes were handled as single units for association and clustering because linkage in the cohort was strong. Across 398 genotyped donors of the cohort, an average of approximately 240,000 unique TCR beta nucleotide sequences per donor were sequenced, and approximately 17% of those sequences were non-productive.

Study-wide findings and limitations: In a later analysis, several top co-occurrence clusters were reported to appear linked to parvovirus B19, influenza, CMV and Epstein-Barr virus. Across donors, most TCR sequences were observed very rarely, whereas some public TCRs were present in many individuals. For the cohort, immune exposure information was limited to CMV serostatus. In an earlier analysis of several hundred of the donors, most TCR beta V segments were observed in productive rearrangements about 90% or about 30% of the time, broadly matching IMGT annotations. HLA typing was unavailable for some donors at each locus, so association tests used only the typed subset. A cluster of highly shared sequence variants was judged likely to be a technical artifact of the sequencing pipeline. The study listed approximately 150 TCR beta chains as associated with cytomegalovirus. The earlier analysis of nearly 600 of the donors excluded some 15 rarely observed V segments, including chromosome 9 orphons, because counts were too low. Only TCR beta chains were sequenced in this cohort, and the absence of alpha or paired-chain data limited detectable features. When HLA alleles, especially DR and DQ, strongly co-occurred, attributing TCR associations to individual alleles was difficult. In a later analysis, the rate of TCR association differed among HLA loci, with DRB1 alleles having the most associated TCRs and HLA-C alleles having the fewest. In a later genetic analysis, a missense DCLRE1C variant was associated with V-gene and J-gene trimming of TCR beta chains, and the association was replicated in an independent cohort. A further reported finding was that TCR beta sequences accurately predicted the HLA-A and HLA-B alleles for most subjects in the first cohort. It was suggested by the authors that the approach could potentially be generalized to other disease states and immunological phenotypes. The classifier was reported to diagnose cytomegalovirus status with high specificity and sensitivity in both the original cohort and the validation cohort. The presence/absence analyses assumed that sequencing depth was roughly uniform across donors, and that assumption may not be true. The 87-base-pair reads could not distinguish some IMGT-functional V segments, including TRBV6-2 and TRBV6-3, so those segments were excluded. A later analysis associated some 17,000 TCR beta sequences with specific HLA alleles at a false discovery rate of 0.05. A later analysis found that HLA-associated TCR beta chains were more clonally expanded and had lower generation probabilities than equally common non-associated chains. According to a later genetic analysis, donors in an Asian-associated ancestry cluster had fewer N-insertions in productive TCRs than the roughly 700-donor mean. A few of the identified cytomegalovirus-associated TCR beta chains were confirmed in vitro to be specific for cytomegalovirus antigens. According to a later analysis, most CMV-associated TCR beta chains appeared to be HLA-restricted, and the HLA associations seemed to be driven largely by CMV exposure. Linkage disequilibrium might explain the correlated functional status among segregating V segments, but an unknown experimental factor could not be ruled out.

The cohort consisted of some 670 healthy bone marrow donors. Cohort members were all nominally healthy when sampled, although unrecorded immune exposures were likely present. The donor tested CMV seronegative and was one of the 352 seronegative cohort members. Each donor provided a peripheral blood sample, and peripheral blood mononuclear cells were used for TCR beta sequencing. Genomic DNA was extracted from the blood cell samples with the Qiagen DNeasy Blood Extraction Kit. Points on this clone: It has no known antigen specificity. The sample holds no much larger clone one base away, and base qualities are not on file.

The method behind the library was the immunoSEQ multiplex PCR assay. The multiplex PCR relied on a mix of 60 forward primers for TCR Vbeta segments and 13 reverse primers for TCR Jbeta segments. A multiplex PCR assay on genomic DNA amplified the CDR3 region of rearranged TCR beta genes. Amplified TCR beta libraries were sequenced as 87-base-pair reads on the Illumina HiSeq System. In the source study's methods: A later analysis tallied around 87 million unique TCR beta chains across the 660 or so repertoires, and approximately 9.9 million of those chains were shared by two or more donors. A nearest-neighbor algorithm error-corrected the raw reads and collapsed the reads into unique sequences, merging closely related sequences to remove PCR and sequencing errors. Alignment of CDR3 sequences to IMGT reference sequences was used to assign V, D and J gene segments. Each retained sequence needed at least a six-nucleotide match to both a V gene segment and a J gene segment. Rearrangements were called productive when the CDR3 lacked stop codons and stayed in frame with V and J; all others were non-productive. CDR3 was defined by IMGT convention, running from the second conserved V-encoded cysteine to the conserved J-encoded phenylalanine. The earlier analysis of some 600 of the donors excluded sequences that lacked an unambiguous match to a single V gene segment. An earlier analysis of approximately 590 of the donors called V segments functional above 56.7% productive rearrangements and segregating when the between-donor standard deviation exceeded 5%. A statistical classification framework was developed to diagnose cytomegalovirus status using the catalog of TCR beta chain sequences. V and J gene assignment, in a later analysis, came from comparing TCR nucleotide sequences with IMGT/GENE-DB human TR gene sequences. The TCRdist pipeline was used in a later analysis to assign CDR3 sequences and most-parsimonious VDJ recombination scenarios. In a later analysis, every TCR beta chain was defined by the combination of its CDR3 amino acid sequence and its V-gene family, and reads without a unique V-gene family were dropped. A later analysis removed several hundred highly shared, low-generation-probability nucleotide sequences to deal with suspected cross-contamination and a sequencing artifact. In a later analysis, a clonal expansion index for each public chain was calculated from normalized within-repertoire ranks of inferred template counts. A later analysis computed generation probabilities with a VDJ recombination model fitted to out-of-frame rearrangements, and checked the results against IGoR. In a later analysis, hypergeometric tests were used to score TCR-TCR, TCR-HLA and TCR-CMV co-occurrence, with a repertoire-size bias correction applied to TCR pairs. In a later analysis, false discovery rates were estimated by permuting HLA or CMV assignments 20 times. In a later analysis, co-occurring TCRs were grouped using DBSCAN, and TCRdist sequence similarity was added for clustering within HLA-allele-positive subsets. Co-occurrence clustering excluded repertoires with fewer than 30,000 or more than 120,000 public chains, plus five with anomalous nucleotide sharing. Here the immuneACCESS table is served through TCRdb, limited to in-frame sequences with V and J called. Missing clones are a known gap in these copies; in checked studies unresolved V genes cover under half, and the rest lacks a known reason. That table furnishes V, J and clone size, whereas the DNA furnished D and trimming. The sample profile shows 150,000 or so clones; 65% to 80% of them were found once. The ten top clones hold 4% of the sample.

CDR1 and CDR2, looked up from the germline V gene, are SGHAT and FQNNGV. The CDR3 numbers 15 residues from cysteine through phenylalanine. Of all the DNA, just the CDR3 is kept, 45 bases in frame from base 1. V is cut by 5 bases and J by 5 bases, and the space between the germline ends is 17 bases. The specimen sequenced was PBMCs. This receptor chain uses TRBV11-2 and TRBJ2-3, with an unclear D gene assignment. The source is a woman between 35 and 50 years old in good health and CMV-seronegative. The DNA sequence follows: TGTGCCAGCAGCCGAGGTGGCAACTCCGGAGATACGCAGTATTTT. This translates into CASSRGGNSGDTQYF. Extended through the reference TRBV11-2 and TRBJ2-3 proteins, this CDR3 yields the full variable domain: EAGVAQSPRYKIIEKRQSVAFWCNPISGHATLYWYQQILGQGPKLLIQFQNNGVVDDSQLPKDRFSAERLKGVDSTLKIQPAKLEDSAVYLCASSRGGNSGDTQYFGPGTRLTVL.